This TCR beta chain appears in the sequencing data of a study of graft-versus-host responses after intestinal transplantation. The starting material, graft tissue, was processed to release intraepithelial and lamina propria lymphocytes. Data came from immunoSEQ multiplex PCR; TCRdb stores just in-frame clones and leaves some out. The repertoire has roughly 19,000 clones, around 72% of them found once; the top ten carry 8%. Looked up from germline, CDR1 is MGHRA and CDR2 is YSYEKL. The CDR3 has 16 amino acids. J lost 3 bases, V lost 1 base, and 3 bases had no gene match. V usage is TRBV4-1 and J usage is TRBJ2-1, with TRBD2 identical over 10 bases. The receptor was isolated from a human patient who received an intestinal transplant, so some T cells may come from the graft donor. The sequences come from ileum tissue, collected approximately 20 days after intestinal transplant. CDR3 bases: TGCGCCAGCAGCCAAGCAGAGCGGGGGGGCTACAATGAGCAGTTCTTC. Protein product: CASSQAERGGYNEQFF.